This T cell receptor beta chain was observed in a study of response to subunit inactivated influenza vaccine. The CDR3 extends over 16 amino acids. V lost 3 bases and J lost 6; bases outside the gene matches: 11. Germline V CDR1 and CDR2: SGHRS, YFSETQ. TCRdb reprocessed the RT-PCR reads via MiXCR and lists one record per CDR3 protein. The sample has roughly 550,000 distinct CDR3 sequences, under 30% seen once; the top ten hold around 2.8%. These data were also filed under a second study, of T cells expressing NK-cell markers. That report adds: In generating TCR beta cDNA, 5'RACE template switching with UMIs was used. Clarity on HCMV specificity was lacking for the expanded NKG2C+ T cell clones.

The material sequenced was CD4+ T cells sorted from PBMCs, taken 11 to 12 days after vaccination. The receptor was derived from a man between 45 and 60 years old who received an inactivated influenza vaccine. This chain connects TRBV5-1 to TRBJ2-3, with 9 bases lining up with TRBD1. The CDR3, as DNA: TGCGCCAGCAGCTGGGTGGCACAGGGGGCAGCGGATACGCAGTATTTT. This codes for CASSWVAQGAADTQYF. The full variable domain, completed using reference TRBV5-1 and TRBJ2-3, is KAGVTQTPRYLIKTRGQQVTLSCSPISGHRSVSWYQQTPGQGLQFLFEYFSETQRNKGNFPGRFSGRQFSNSRSEMNVSTLELGDSALYLCASSWVAQGAADTQYFGPGTRLTVL.